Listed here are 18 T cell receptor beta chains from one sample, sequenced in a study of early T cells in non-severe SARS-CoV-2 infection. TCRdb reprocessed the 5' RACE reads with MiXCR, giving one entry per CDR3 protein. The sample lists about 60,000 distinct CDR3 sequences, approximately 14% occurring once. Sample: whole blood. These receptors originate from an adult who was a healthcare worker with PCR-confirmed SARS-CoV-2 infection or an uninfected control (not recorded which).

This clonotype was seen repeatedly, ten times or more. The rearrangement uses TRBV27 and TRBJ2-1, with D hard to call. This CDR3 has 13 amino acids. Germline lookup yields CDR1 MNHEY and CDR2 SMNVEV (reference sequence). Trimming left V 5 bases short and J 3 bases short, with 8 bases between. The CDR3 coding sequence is TGTGCCAGCAGTCTCACCCTCTACAATGAGCAGTTCTTC. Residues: CASSLTLYNEQFF.

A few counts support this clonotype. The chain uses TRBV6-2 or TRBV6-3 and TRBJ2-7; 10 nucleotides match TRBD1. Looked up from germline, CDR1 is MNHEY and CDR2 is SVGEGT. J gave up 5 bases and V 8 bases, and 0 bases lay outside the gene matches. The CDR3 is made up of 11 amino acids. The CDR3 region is CASGQGDEQYF. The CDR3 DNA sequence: TGTGCCAGCGGACAGGGGGACGAGCAGTACTTC.

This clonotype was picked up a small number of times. As DNA, the CDR3 is TGTGCCAGCAGTCTAGGGGCCTTTTACACTGAAGCTTTCTTT. Translation gives CASSLGAFYTEAFF. The chain uses TRBV7-2 and TRBJ1-1, with D tentatively TRBD1 (5 bases). The CDR3 loop spans 14 amino acids. V was pared by 6 bases and J by 3 bases, with 14 bases between. Per the germline V gene, CDR1 is SGHTA and CDR2 is FQGNSA.

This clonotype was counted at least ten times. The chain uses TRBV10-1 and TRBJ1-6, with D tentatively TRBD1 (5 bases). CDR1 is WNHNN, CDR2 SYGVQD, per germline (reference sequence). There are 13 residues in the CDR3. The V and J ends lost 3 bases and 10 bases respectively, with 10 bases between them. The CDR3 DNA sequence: TGCGCCAGCAGTGAAAGGGGTGACTCACCCCTCCACTTT. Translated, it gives CASSERGDSPLHF.

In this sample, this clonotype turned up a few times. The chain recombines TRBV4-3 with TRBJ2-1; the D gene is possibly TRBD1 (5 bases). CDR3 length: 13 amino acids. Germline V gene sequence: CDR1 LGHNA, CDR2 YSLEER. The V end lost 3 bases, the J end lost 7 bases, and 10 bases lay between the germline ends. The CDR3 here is CASSQDTWNEQFF. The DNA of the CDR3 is TGCGCCAGCAGCCAGGACACATGGAATGAGCAGTTCTTC.

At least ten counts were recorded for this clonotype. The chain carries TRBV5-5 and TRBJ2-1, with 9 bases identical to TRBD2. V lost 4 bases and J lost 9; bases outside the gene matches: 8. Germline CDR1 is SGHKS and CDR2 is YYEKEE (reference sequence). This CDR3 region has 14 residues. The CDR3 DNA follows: TGTGCCAGCAGCGCACCGGGACTAGCCGGTGAGCAGTTCTTC. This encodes CASSAPGLAGEQFF.

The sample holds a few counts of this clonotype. CDR3 amino acids: CASSFLGTAGNTIYF. The CDR3 bases are TGTGCCAGCAGCTTTTTGGGAACGGCAGGAAACACCATATATTTT. V usage is TRBV5-6 and J usage is TRBJ1-3; no reliable D call. The CDR3 sequence is 15 residues long. CDR1 is SGHDT and CDR2 is YYEEEE in the germline V gene. V lost 2 bases to trimming and J lost 4 bases, with 13 bases between them.

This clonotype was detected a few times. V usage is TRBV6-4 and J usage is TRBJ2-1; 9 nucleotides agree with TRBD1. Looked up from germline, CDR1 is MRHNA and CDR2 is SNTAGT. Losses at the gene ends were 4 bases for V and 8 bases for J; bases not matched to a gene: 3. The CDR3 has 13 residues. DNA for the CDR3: TGTGCCAGCAGTGGACAGGGGGGCGATGAGCAGTTCTTC. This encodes CASSGQGGDEQFF.

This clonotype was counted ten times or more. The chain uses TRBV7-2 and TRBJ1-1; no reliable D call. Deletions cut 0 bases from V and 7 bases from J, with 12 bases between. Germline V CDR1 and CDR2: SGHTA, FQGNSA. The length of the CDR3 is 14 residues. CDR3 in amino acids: CASSLASRKGEAFF. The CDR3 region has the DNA TGTGCCAGCAGCTTAGCTTCCAGGAAGGGTGAAGCTTTCTTT.

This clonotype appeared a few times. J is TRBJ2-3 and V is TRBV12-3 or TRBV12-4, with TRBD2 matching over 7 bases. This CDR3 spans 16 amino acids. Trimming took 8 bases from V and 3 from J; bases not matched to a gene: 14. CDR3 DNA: TGTGCCAGCCCTAAACCGGGGGGTTATGGGACAGATACGCAGTATTTT. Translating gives CASPKPGGYGTDTQYF.

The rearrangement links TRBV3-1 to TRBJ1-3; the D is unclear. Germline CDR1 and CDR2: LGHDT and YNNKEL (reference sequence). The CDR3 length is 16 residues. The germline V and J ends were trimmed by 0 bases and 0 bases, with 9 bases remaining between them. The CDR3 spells CASSQDHGSSGNTIYF. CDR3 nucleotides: TGTGCCAGCAGCCAAGATCACGGTAGCTCTGGAAACACCATATATTTT.

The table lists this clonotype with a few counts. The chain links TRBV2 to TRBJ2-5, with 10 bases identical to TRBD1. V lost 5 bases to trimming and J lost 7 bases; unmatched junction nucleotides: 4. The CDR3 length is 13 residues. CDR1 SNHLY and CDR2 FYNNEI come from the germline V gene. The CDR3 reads CASSPGQGVTQYF. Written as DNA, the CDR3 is TGTGCCAGCAGTCCAGGACAGGGGGTGACCCAGTACTTC.

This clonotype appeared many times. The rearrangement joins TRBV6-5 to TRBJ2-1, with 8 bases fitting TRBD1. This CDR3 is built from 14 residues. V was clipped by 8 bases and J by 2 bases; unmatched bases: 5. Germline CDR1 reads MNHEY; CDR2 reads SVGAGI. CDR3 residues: CASRQGPPYNEQFF. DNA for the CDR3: TGTGCCAGCCGACAGGGGCCTCCCTACAATGAGCAGTTCTTC.

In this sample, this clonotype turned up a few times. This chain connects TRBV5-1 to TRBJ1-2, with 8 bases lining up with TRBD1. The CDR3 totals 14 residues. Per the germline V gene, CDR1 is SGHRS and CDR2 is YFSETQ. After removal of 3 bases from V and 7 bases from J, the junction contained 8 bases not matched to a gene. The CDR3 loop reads CASSSGQGIGGYTF. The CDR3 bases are TGCGCCAGCAGCTCCGGACAGGGCATCGGTGGCTACACCTTC.

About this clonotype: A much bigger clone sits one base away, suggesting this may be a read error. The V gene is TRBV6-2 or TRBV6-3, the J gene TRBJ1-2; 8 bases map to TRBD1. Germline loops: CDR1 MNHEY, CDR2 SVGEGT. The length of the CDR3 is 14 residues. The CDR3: CASRTGGANYSYTF. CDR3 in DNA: TGTGCCAGCAGAACAGGGGGTGCGAACTATAGCTACACCTTC.

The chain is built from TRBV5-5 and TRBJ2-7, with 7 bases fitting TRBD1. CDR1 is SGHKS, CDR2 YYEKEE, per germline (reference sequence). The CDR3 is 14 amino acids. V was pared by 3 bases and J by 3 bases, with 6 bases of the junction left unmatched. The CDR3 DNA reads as TGTGCCAGCAGCTCCGGGACAGTAAACTACGAGCAGTACTTC. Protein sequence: CASSSGTVNYEQYF.

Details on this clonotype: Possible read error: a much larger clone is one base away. In DNA form, the CDR3 reads TGTGCCAGCAGCGCCCAGTACAATGAGCAGTTCTTC. It is translated as CASSAQYNEQFF. The V gene is TRBV9, the J gene TRBJ2-1; D call uncertain. The CDR3 is 12 residues long. Trimming left V 3 bases short and J 4 bases short, with 5 bases between. Germline V gives CDR1 SGDLS, CDR2 YYNGEE.

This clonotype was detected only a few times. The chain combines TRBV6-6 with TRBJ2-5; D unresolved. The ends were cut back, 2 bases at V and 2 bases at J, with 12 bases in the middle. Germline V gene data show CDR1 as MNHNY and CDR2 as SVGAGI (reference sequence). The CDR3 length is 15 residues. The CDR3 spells CASSYTLTWQETQYF. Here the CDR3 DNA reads TGTGCCAGCAGTTACACACTGACTTGGCAAGAGACCCAGTACTTC.